The 28 T cell receptor beta chains given below trace back to one sample, sequenced in a study of early T cells in non-severe SARS-CoV-2 infection. Each CDR3 protein is one row after TCRdb ran MiXCR on the 5' RACE reads. The sample shows about 80,000 distinct CDR3 sequences, roughly 12% of them seen only once. The sequenced sample consisted of whole blood. These receptor sequences come from an adult who was a healthcare worker with PCR-confirmed SARS-CoV-2 infection or an uninfected control (not recorded which).

A few counts support this clonotype. Here the CDR3 DNA reads TGTGCCAGCAGCCCGGGGGGACAGATAGCCAAAAACATTCAGTACTTC. This gives the protein CASSPGGQIAKNIQYF. The V and J genes are TRBV28 and TRBJ2-4; either TRBD1 or TRBD2 may fit D (7 bases each). Germline V gives CDR1 MDHEN, CDR2 SYDVKM. The CDR3 has 16 residues. V was clipped by 6 bases and J by 0 bases, with 15 bases between them.

This clonotype showed up just a few times. The chain employs TRBV7-6 and TRBJ2-7; D perhaps matches TRBD2 (7 bases). CDR1 is SGHVS and CDR2 is FNYEAQ in the germline V gene. The germline V and J ends were trimmed by 3 bases and 0 bases, with 12 bases remaining between them. This CDR3 has 15 residues. CDR3 loop: CASSFGGATSYEQYF. The CDR3 nucleotides read TGTGCCAGCAGCTTTGGGGGGGCTACCTCCTACGAGCAGTACTTC. Full variable domain (missing parts from reference TRBV7-6 and TRBJ2-7): GAGVSQSPRYKVTKRGQDVALRCDPISGHVSLYWYRQALGQGPEFLTYFNYEAQQDKSGLPNDRFSAERPEGSISTLTIQRTEQRDSAMYRCASSFGGATSYEQYFGPGTRLTVT.

This clonotype appeared a few times. The V and J genes are TRBV7-3 and TRBJ2-1; TRBD1 agrees at 9 bases. Trimming removed 8 bases from V and 7 bases from J; junction bases left unmatched: 0. Germline CDR1 is SGHTA and CDR2 is FQGTGA. The CDR3 runs 11 residues. CDR3 sequence (DNA): TGTGCCAGCGGACAGGGGAATGAGCAGTTCTTC. Protein: CASGQGNEQFF.

The V and J genes are TRBV28 and TRBJ2-3, with D possibly being TRBD2 (5 bases). The CDR3 is 14 residues long. V lost 10 bases and J lost 0, with 14 bases in between. Germline V CDR1 and CDR2: MDHEN, SYDVKM. The CDR3 nucleotides read TGTGCCACCTTGGACTCCTCTAGCACAGATACGCAGTATTTT. Residues: CATLDSSSTDTQYF.

The rearrangement joins TRBV9 to TRBJ2-2; 9 nucleotides line up with TRBD1. The V gene's germline CDR1 is SGDLS and CDR2 YYNGEE. Unmatched junction bases numbered 1, after V lost 0 bases and J lost 1 base. CDR3 length: 16 amino acids. The CDR3 sequence is CASSVEGQGNTGELFF. CDR3 nucleotides: TGTGCCAGCAGCGTAGAGGGACAGGGGAACACCGGGGAGCTGTTTTTT.

This clonotype has at least ten counts. The chain links TRBV2 to TRBJ2-1; no clear D. The CDR3 totals 11 residues. Trimming removed 10 bases from V and 2 bases from J, with 6 bases in between. Germline-derived CDR1 and CDR2 are SNHLY and FYNNEI. The CDR3 loop is CATSPYNEQFF. The CDR3 nucleotides are TGTGCCACCTCCCCCTACAATGAGCAGTTCTTC.

This clonotype showed up many times. This chain connects TRBV12-3 or TRBV12-4 to TRBJ2-3; a weak D match, TRBD1 (5 bases). This CDR3 region has 14 residues. V was clipped by 10 bases and J by 3 bases, with 17 bases between them. In DNA form, the CDR3 reads TGTGCCATCTCGAATACAGGTTCAACAGATACGCAGTATTTT. As protein: CAISNTGSTDTQYF.

This clonotype was found many times. The rearrangement links TRBV18 to TRBJ2-1; D is perhaps TRBD2 (6 bases). Per germline, CDR1 KGHSH and CDR2 LQKENI. The V end lost 2 bases, the J end lost 6 bases, and 14 bases lay between the germline ends. CDR3 length: 15 amino acids. The CDR3 bases are TGTGCCAGCTCACCAAAGGCGGGAAGGTCCAATGAGCAGTTCTTC. Translated: CASSPKAGRSNEQFF. The full variable domain, completed using reference TRBV18 and TRBJ2-1, is NAGVMQNPRHLVRRRGQEARLRCSPMKGHSHVYWYRQLPEEGLKFMVYLQKENIIDESGMPKERFSAEFPKEGPSILRIQQVVRGDSAAYFCASSPKAGRSNEQFFGPGTRLTVL.

This clonotype was recorded at least ten times. The CDR3 DNA is TGTGCCAGCAGCTGGGGCATGGGTCAGCCCCAGCATTTT. Amino acids: CASSWGMGQPQHF. The chain links TRBV12-3 or TRBV12-4 to TRBJ1-5, with D perhaps TRBD1 (5 bases). Trimming left V 6 bases short and J 6 bases short, with 12 bases between. This CDR3 comprises 13 residues.

This sequence joins TRBV6-6 and TRBJ2-2; 10 nucleotides align to TRBD2. The V gene end was trimmed by 6 bases and the J gene end by 2 bases; junction bases not matched to a gene: 6. CDR1 is MNHNY and CDR2 is SVGAGI in the germline V gene (reference sequence). There are 16 residues in the CDR3. This chain's CDR3 is CASSQGLALNTGELFF. CDR3 bases: TGTGCCAGCAGCCAGGGACTAGCGCTAAACACCGGGGAGCTGTTTTTT.

The chain couples TRBV5-1 to TRBJ2-7; D possibly corresponds to TRBD1 (5 bases). The CDR3 spans 13 residues. Trimming cost V 4 bases and J 2 bases, with 10 bases left between them. CDR1 SGHRS and CDR2 YFSETQ come from the germline V gene. The CDR3 loop reads CASSPQGTYEQYF. The DNA of the CDR3 is TGCGCCAGCAGCCCTCAGGGTACCTACGAGCAGTACTTC.

Ten or more counts support this clonotype. The chain carries TRBV18 and TRBJ2-1, with 11 bases lining up with TRBD1. In germline, CDR1 is KGHSH, CDR2 LQKENI. After removal of 3 bases from V and 4 bases from J, the junction contained 2 bases not matched to a gene. This CDR3 has 15 amino acids. The CDR3 region has the DNA TGTGCCAGCTCACCCGGGACAGGGGGATACAATGAGCAGTTCTTC. Translating gives CASSPGTGGYNEQFF.

This clonotype was counted only a few times. The V call is TRBV28, the J call TRBJ2-1, with 8 bases lining up with TRBD2. There are 14 residues in the CDR3. CDR1 and CDR2 (germline): MDHEN, SYDVKM. V gave up 5 bases and J gave up 5 bases; unmatched junction bases: 5. CDR3 nucleotides: TGTGCCAGCAGTCCTAGCGGGTACAACAATGAGCAGTTCTTC. Its protein product is CASSPSGYNNEQFF. Supplemented by reference TRBV28 and TRBJ2-1, the full variable domain reads DVKVTQSSRYLVKRTGEKVFLECVQDMDHENMFWYRQDPGLGLRLIYFSYDVKMKEKGDIPEGYSVSREKKERFSLILESASTNQTSMYLCASSPSGYNNEQFFGPGTRLTVL.

This clonotype was observed many times. V is TRBV19 and J is TRBJ2-1, with D unclear. CDR3 length: 13 amino acids. The germline CDR1 and CDR2 sequences are LNHDA and SQIVND (reference sequence). V lost 3 bases to trimming and J lost 3 bases, with 6 bases between them. DNA of the CDR3: TGTGCCAGTAGTATTGGGGTCTACAATGAGCAGTTCTTC. Its translation is CASSIGVYNEQFF.

This clonotype was observed many times. This sequence joins TRBV7-3 and TRBJ2-1, with D possibly matching TRBD1 (5 bases). V was shortened by 5 bases and J by 9 bases, with 14 bases between the two germline ends. CDR1 and CDR2 from the germline V gene are SGHTA and FQGTGA. The CDR3 is made up of 13 amino acids. CDR3 coding DNA: TGTGCCAGCAGCCCCCGCCCTCAGGGTGAGCAGTTCTTC. This gives the protein CASSPRPQGEQFF.

This clonotype showed up just a few times. V usage is TRBV20-1 and J usage is TRBJ2-1; 9 nucleotides line up with TRBD2. CDR1 and CDR2 (germline): DFQATT, SNEGSKA (reference sequence). Trimming cost V 0 bases and J 4 bases; bases outside gene matches: 4. The CDR3 sequence is 15 residues long. CDR3 coding DNA: TGCAGTGCTAGAGACGGGACTAGCATATACAATGAGCAGTTCTTC. This gives the protein CSARDGTSIYNEQFF.

The rearrangement links TRBV19 to TRBJ2-7; 14 bases line up with TRBD2. Germline V gene sequence: CDR1 LNHDA, CDR2 SQIVND (reference sequence). With 6 bases clipped from V and 3 bases from J, the junction kept 13 bases outside the gene matches. The CDR3 extends over 18 amino acids. Written as DNA, the CDR3 is TGTGCCAGTAGCCCGGGACTAGCGGGAGCGTCGAATAACTACGAGCAGTACTTC. Translated, it gives CASSPGLAGASNNYEQYF.

The chain joins TRBV5-4 to TRBJ2-7; D tentatively fits TRBD1 or TRBD2 (5 bases each). Trimming removed 7 bases at V and 4 bases at J, with 12 bases between. CDR3 size: 12 residues. The germline gives CDR1 SGHNT, CDR2 YYREEE (reference sequence). The CDR3: CASSRDRYEQYF. The CDR3 coding sequence is TGTGCCAGCTCCCGGGACCGATACGAGCAGTACTTC.

This chain uses TRBV7-9 with TRBJ2-7; D might be TRBD2 (7 bases). The CDR3 has 16 amino acids. Looked up from germline, CDR1 is SEHNR and CDR2 is FQNEAQ (reference sequence). V dropped 5 bases and J dropped 2 bases, with 19 bases sitting between them. This chain's CDR3 is CASSPPGGLKTYEQYF. CDR3 nucleotide sequence: TGTGCCAGCAGCCCCCCCGGGGGGCTAAAAACCTACGAGCAGTACTTC.

This clonotype occurred a few times. This chain links TRBV24-1 with TRBJ2-3, with TRBD2 identical over 12 bases. The CDR3 has 14 residues. The germline V gene has CDR1 KGHDR and CDR2 SFDVKD. Germline trimming cut 6 bases from V and 7 bases from J; bases unmatched to any gene: 4. The CDR3 loop is CATSPSGRVHTQYF. DNA for the CDR3: TGTGCCACCAGTCCTAGCGGGAGGGTCCATACGCAGTATTTT.

The table lists this clonotype with many counts. The gene calls are TRBV3-1 and TRBJ2-3; 9 bases agree with TRBD2. Losses at the gene ends were 0 bases for V and 3 bases for J; bases not matched to a gene: 4. This CDR3 has 16 residues. Germline CDR1 and CDR2: LGHDT and YNNKEL (reference sequence). CDR3 sequence: CASSQDLAGVTDTQYF. CDR3 DNA: TGTGCCAGCAGCCAAGATTTAGCGGGAGTAACAGATACGCAGTATTTT.

The chain combines TRBV5-1 with TRBJ2-7, with D possibly being TRBD1 or TRBD2 (6 bases each). V lost 4 bases, J lost 5 bases, and 16 bases lay in between. Germline assignment: CDR1 SGHRS and CDR2 YFSETQ. The CDR3 totals 14 residues. The CDR3 DNA is TGCGCCAGCAGCGGGCCGGGGGCGCCGGACGAGCAGTACTTC. Its translation: CASSGPGAPDEQYF.

This clonotype was seen a few times. The J gene is TRBJ1-4, the V gene TRBV9; 9 positions agree with TRBD1. The germline V gene has CDR1 SGDLS and CDR2 YYNGEE. With V trimmed by 0 bases and J by 7 bases, 4 bases remained unmatched. This CDR3 spans 15 amino acids. This CDR3 reads CASSVGDRVPEKLFF. Written as DNA, the CDR3 is TGTGCCAGCAGCGTAGGGGACAGGGTTCCTGAAAAACTGTTTTTT.

Concerning this clonotype: This may stem from a read error, because a much larger clone lies one nucleotide away. This rearrangement joins TRBV28 to TRBJ2-5; 8 nucleotides match TRBD2. The CDR3 sequence is 14 residues long. The germline V gene encodes CDR1 MDHEN and CDR2 SYDVKM. CDR3 in amino acids: CASSFGGVQETRYF. CDR3 DNA: TGTGCCAGCAGTTTCGGGGGGGTCCAAGAGACCCGGTACTTC.

V usage is TRBV11-3 and J usage is TRBJ2-1; 13 nucleotides agree with TRBD2. V shed 3 bases, J shed 2 bases, and the junction held 13 bases outside the gene matches. CDR1 is SGHNT, CDR2 YENEEA, per germline. The CDR3 extends over 20 amino acids. The CDR3 spells CASSFLARTSGSQAYNEQFF. CDR3 DNA: TGTGCCAGCAGCTTCCTTGCTAGGACTAGCGGGAGTCAGGCCTACAATGAGCAGTTCTTC.

CDR3 DNA: TGTGCCAGCAGTGTCGGGGGGGGACTACCTCTCCCTGTCGAGCAGTACTTC. Encoded protein: CASSVGGGLPLPVEQYF. This rearrangement joins TRBV6-1 to TRBJ2-7; 8 nucleotides agree with TRBD2. This CDR3 has 17 residues. Germline loops: CDR1 MNHNS, CDR2 SASEGT. Trimming removed 4 bases from V and 6 bases from J; junction bases left unmatched: 17.

This clonotype was detected a few times. The chain combines TRBV5-1 with TRBJ2-7; perhaps TRBD1 as D (5 bases). V lost 1 base and J lost 7, with 9 bases in between. Per the germline V gene, CDR1 is SGHRS and CDR2 is YFSETQ. This CDR3 spans 12 amino acids. In nucleotides, the CDR3 is TGCGCCAGCAGCTTGAGGGGTGAAGAGCAGTACTTC. Its translation: CASSLRGEEQYF.

Only a few counts were recorded for this clonotype. V is TRBV7-3 and J is TRBJ2-3, with 8 bases matching TRBD2. The J segment lost 5 bases and the V segment lost 4 bases, leaving 11 bases of the junction unmatched. The CDR3 has 16 residues. Germline CDR1 SGHTA, CDR2 FQGTGA. In DNA form, the CDR3 reads TGTGCCAGCAGCTCCTCCGGGACTAGTTTGGTAGATACGCAGTATTTT. This sequence encodes CASSSSGTSLVDTQYF.